The 29 T cell receptor beta chains below were found in one sample sequenced in a study of cytomegalovirus exposure and HLA in healthy donors (dated by TCRdb to 2017 to 2019). The library was produced with the immunoSEQ multiplex PCR assay. A mixture of 60 forward primers for TCR Vbeta segments and 13 reverse primers for TCR Jbeta segments was used in the multiplex PCR. Not all clones reach the TCRdb copy of this immuneACCESS table, which keeps in-frame sequences only. Checked studies attribute under half of the gap to unresolved V genes and leave the rest unexplained. This sample holds 150,000 to 200,000 clones; around 80% were observed only once. The ten largest account for roughly 2% of the sample. Sequencing input: PBMCs. The receptors derive from a human donor in good health.

The J gene is TRBJ1-1, the V gene TRBV7-6; a possible D gene is TRBD1 (5 bases). CDR1 is SGHVS, CDR2 FNYEAQ, per germline. The CDR3 extends over 11 amino acids. The ends were cut back, 4 bases at V and 8 bases at J, with 8 bases in the middle. The CDR3 spells CASSSRAEAFF. DNA of the CDR3: TGTGCCAGCAGCTCCAGGGCCGAAGCTTTCTTT.

Only a few counts were recorded for this clone. The genes are TRBV7-9 and TRBJ2-7, with D hard to call. The V end lost 2 bases, the J end lost 5 bases, and 7 bases lay between the germline ends. There are 12 residues in the CDR3. Germline assignment: CDR1 SEHNR and CDR2 FQNEAQ (reference sequence). Here the CDR3 reads CASSLKRDEQYF. The CDR3 DNA follows: TGTGCCAGCAGCTTAAAACGGGACGAGCAGTACTTC.

This clone was seen only once. This sequence joins TRBV6-6 and TRBJ1-2; D may be TRBD1 (5 bases). Germline V gene data show CDR1 as MNHNY and CDR2 as SVGAGI (reference sequence). This CDR3 has 16 amino acids. With 7 bases removed from V and 9 bases from J, the gap between germline ends came to 27 bases. The CDR3 region has the DNA TGTGCCAGCATCCCTCGGACCGATCTTGGGGCGGTGAGCTACACCTTC. Translated, it gives CASIPRTDLGAVSYTF.

This clone was detected once. This chain uses TRBV4-3 with TRBJ2-1, with D unresolved. Germline-derived CDR1 and CDR2 are LGHNA and YSLEER. The CDR3 contains 14 residues. V gave up 0 bases and J gave up 4 bases, with 7 bases separating them. The CDR3, as DNA: TGCGCCAGCAGCCAAGATACCAGATACAATGAGCAGTTCTTC. Translation gives CASSQDTRYNEQFF.

V gene TRBV7-2 combines with J gene TRBJ1-3, with no clear D. This CDR3 comprises 13 residues. Between the trimmed V and J ends, which lost 6 bases and 1 base, there was a span of 7 bases. Germline V gene sequence: CDR1 SGHTA, CDR2 FQGNSA. CDR3 amino acids: CASREGSGNTIYF. For the CDR3, the DNA is TGTGCCAGCAGGGAGGGATCTGGAAACACCATATATTTT.

This clone occurred once. The genes are TRBV5-1 and TRBJ2-7; tentative D call: TRBD1 (7 bases). Germline V gene data show CDR1 as SGHRS and CDR2 as YFSETQ. The CDR3 consists of 15 residues. The ends were cut back, 7 bases at V and 2 bases at J, with 19 bases in the middle. The CDR3 reads CASSSGGGHTYEQYF. As DNA, the CDR3 is TGCGCCAGCTCCAGTGGAGGGGGCCACACCTACGAGCAGTACTTC.

The sample holds one count of this clone. The chain carries TRBV12-5 and TRBJ2-1, with D maybe TRBD1 (6 bases). The V gene's germline CDR1 is LGHNT and CDR2 FRNRAP. Deletions cut 6 bases from V and 2 bases from J, with 8 bases between. The CDR3 totals 13 residues. CDR3: CASGDSTYNEQFF. The CDR3 nucleotides are TGTGCTAGTGGGGACAGCACCTACAATGAGCAGTTCTTC.

The chain employs TRBV6-1 and TRBJ1-6; no firm D call. Looked up from germline, CDR1 is MNHNS and CDR2 is SASEGT. The CDR3 contains 12 residues. V was pared by 7 bases and J by 4 bases, with 5 bases between. This chain's CDR3 is CASNSYNSPLHF. The DNA of the CDR3 is TGTGCCAGCAACAGTTATAATTCACCCCTCCACTTT.

This rearrangement joins TRBV6-6 to TRBJ1-1; possible D gene TRBD1, 6 bases. The germline gives CDR1 MNHNY, CDR2 SVGAGI (reference sequence). The germline V and J ends were trimmed by 2 bases and 10 bases, with 11 bases remaining between them. The CDR3 has 12 residues. CDR3 nucleotides: TGTGCCAGCAGTTACGATGGCAGGGGAGCTTTCTTT. Its translation is CASSYDGRGAFF.

J is TRBJ2-4 and V is TRBV18; possibly TRBD2 for D (5 bases). CDR1 is KGHSH, CDR2 LQKENI, per germline. Trimming removed 3 bases at V and 8 bases at J, with 11 bases between. This CDR3 is 13 amino acids long. This CDR3 is CASSPESGDIQYF. Written as DNA, the CDR3 is TGTGCCAGCTCACCTGAGTCCGGGGACATTCAGTACTTC.

The chain recombines TRBV6-1 with TRBJ2-7; maybe TRBD1 (5 bases). CDR1 and CDR2 from the germline V gene are MNHNS and SASEGT. Trimming cost V 5 bases and J 5 bases, with 10 bases left between them. The CDR3 is made up of 12 amino acids. In DNA, the CDR3 is TGTGCCAGCAGTCAGGGTTCCCACGAGCAGTACTTC. Protein sequence: CASSQGSHEQYF.

The V gene is TRBV6-5, the J gene TRBJ2-7; maybe TRBD1 (6 bases). Germline CDR1 MNHEY, CDR2 SVGAGI. The CDR3 spans 16 residues. The germline V and J ends were trimmed by 2 bases and 3 bases, with 17 bases remaining between them. CDR3 sequence (DNA): TGTGCCAGCAGTTACGACGAAAGACAGGCCAGCTACGAGCAGTACTTC. It translates to CASSYDERQASYEQYF.

The gene calls are TRBV6-4 and TRBJ1-4; a possible D gene is TRBD1 (5 bases). V dropped 7 bases and J dropped 7 bases, with 7 bases sitting between them. In germline, CDR1 is MRHNA, CDR2 SNTAGT. This CDR3 is 11 amino acids long. CDR3 in amino acids: CASTGGEKLFF. In DNA form, the CDR3 reads TGTGCCAGCACCGGGGGTGAAAAACTGTTTTTT.

The chain has TRBV7-9 and TRBJ1-1, with D perhaps matching TRBD1 (6 bases). CDR1 and CDR2 (germline): SEHNR, FQNEAQ (reference sequence). V lost 5 bases and J 7 bases, leaving 20 bases between the germline ends. CDR3 length equals 15 residues. In DNA form, the CDR3 reads TGTGCCAGCAGCCCCTACGGGGGGGCGGCGGGTGAAGCTTTCTTT. Translating it yields CASSPYGGAAGEAFF.

This rearrangement joins TRBV7-9 to TRBJ2-5, with D unresolved. The CDR3 spans 13 residues. Trimming took 1 base from V and 7 from J, leaving 10 bases between them. Germline CDR1 is SEHNR and CDR2 is FQNEAQ (reference sequence). As DNA, the CDR3 is TGTGCCAGCAGCTTAGATGCGGTAGCGACCCAGTACTTC. Its translation is CASSLDAVATQYF.

The chain has TRBV7-9 and TRBJ1-2; D unresolved. Trimming cost V 3 bases and J 7 bases, with 9 bases left between them. The CDR3 sequence is 12 residues long. Looked up from germline, CDR1 is SEHNR and CDR2 is FQNEAQ (reference sequence). CDR3 sequence reads: CASSFDRVGYTF. The CDR3 nucleotides are TGTGCCAGCAGCTTTGACCGGGTTGGCTACACCTTC.

On this clone: One junction end disagrees with the germline gene, perhaps due to a read error. The V gene is TRBV6-5, the J gene TRBJ1-2; maybe TRBD1 (6 bases). The germline gives CDR1 MNHEY, CDR2 SVGAGI. The CDR3 is 14 residues long. In DNA form, the CDR3 reads TGTGCCAGCAGTTACTTTCGGCAGGGGTATGGCTACCCCTTC. It translates to CASSYFRQGYGYPF.

The chain recombines TRBV28 with TRBJ1-5; possibly TRBD1 for D (5 bases). V lost 6 bases to trimming and J lost 6 bases, with 12 bases between them. Germline assignment: CDR1 MDHEN and CDR2 SYDVKM. The length of the CDR3 is 13 residues. The chain's CDR3 is CASRTTEGQPQHF. CDR3 DNA: TGTGCCAGCAGGACGACAGAAGGTCAGCCCCAGCATTTT.

The chain has TRBV5-1 and TRBJ2-1; D is possibly TRBD1 (5 bases). Per germline, CDR1 SGHRS and CDR2 YFSETQ. Trimming took 0 bases from V and 4 from J, leaving 8 bases between them. The CDR3 is 14 residues long. The DNA for the CDR3 is TGCGCCAGCAGCTTGGCCGACAGTTACAATGAGCAGTTCTTC. This codes for CASSLADSYNEQFF. Together with reference TRBV5-1 and TRBJ2-1, the CDR3 gives the full variable domain: KAGVTQTPRYLIKTRGQQVTLSCSPISGHRSVSWYQQTPGQGLQFLFEYFSETQRNKGNFPGRFSGRQFSNSRSEMNVSTLELGDSALYLCASSLADSYNEQFFGPGTRLTVL.

This clone was seen a handful of times. The chain uses TRBV27 and TRBJ1-6; a possible D gene is TRBD1 (5 bases). V lost 3 bases, J lost 8 bases, and 17 bases lay in between. The CDR3 consists of 16 residues. Germline CDR1 reads MNHEY; CDR2 reads SMNVEV (reference sequence). CDR3 loop: CASSLGGARPYSPLHF. DNA of the CDR3: TGTGCCAGCAGTTTGGGAGGGGCCCGACCCTATTCACCCCTCCACTTT.

In the case of this clone: This CDR3 is also generated by other DNA sequences in the sample. The rearrangement joins TRBV10-1 to TRBJ1-1, with D possibly being TRBD1 (5 bases). This CDR3 comprises 13 residues. V was pared by 2 bases and J by 5 bases, with 9 bases between. Germline CDR1 is WNHNN and CDR2 is SYGVQD (reference sequence). The CDR3 region is CASSEGRGTEAFF. The DNA of the CDR3 is TGCGCCAGCAGTGAGGGGAGGGGTACTGAAGCTTTCTTT.

The CDR3 DNA sequence: TGTGCCAGCAGTGCACAGGTCAGCTCCTACGAGCAGTACTTC. It is translated as CASSAQVSSYEQYF. The chain carries TRBV6-1 and TRBJ2-7; maybe TRBD1 (5 bases). Looked up from germline, CDR1 is MNHNS and CDR2 is SASEGT. The CDR3 spans 14 residues. Trimming cost V 4 bases and J 0 bases, with 10 bases left between them.

This chain links TRBV7-7 with TRBJ2-1; D might be TRBD1 (5 bases). CDR1 and CDR2 (germline): SSHAT, FNYEAQ (reference sequence). Trimming removed 1 base from V and 9 bases from J, with 7 bases in between. This CDR3 is built from 12 residues. CDR3 protein: CASSLGGGEQFF. CDR3 nucleotide sequence: TGTGCCAGCAGCTTAGGGGGCGGTGAGCAGTTCTTC.

This clone was detected a few times. CDR3 DNA: TGTGCCAGCAGCTCGGACAGGGGAATGATCAATGAGCAGTTCTTC. Its protein product is CASSSDRGMINEQFF. The rearrangement uses TRBV5-4 and TRBJ2-1, with 9 bases lining up with TRBD1. The CDR3 consists of 15 residues. V shed 3 bases and J 6 bases; nucleotides not matched to a gene: 7. The germline CDR1 and CDR2 sequences are SGHNT and YYREEE (reference sequence).

The rearrangement links TRBV5-1 to TRBJ2-5; tentatively, D is TRBD2 (6 bases). Germline loops: CDR1 SGHRS, CDR2 YFSETQ. V shed 2 bases and J shed 1 base, with 12 bases lying between them. CDR3 length: 15 amino acids. CDR3 sequence reads: CASSFRRGAQETQYF. In DNA, the CDR3 is TGCGCCAGCAGCTTCAGGCGGGGTGCCCAAGAGACCCAGTACTTC.

The chain is built from TRBV6-5 and TRBJ2-5; TRBD2 is a possible D gene (6 bases). This CDR3 has 14 amino acids. V lost 4 bases and J lost 2, with 11 bases in between. CDR1 and CDR2 (germline): MNHEY, SVGAGI. The CDR3 DNA reads TGTGCCAGCAGTTGGGGACTGGAACAAGAGACCCAGTACTTC. As protein: CASSWGLEQETQYF.

This rearrangement joins TRBV4-1 to TRBJ1-6, with 11 bases identical to TRBD1. After removal of 5 bases from V and 0 bases from J, the junction contained 6 bases not matched to a gene. CDR1 and CDR2 from the germline V gene are MGHRA and YSYEKL. The CDR3 totals 18 residues. The CDR3: CASSYGTGGSSYNSPLHF. CDR3 DNA: TGCGCCAGCAGCTACGGGACAGGGGGAAGCTCCTATAATTCACCCCTCCACTTT.

The chain employs TRBV6-1 and TRBJ2-3, with 14 bases aligning to TRBD2. The length of the CDR3 is 15 residues. Germline lookup yields CDR1 MNHNS and CDR2 SASEGT. V was clipped by 3 bases and J by 5 bases; unmatched bases: 1. The CDR3 sequence: CASSETSGGGDTQYF. CDR3 DNA sequence: TGTGCCAGCAGTGAGACTAGCGGGGGGGGAGATACGCAGTATTTT.

This chain connects TRBV5-3 to TRBJ2-1, with TRBD1 as a possible D gene (5 bases). TRBV5-3 is known as an ORF, though its function is uncertain. The CDR3 is 15 residues long. Trimming left V 1 base short and J 5 bases short, with 13 bases between. CDR3 nucleotides: TGTGCCAGAAGCTTGAGGTGTGGGGCGAACAATGAGCAGTTCTTC. It is translated as CARSLRCGANNEQFF.